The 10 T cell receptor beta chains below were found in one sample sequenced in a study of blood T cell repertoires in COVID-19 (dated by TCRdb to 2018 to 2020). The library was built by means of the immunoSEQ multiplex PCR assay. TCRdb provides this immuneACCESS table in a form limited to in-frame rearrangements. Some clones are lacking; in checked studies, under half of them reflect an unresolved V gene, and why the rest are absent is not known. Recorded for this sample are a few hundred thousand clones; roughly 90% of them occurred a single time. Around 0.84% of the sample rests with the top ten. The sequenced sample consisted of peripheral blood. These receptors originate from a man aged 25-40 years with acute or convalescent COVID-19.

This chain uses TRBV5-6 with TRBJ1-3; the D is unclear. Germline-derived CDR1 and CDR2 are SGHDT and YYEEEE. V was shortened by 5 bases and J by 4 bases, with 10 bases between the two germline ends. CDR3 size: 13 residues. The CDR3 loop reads CASSPYFGNTIYF. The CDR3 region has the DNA TGTGCCAGCAGTCCTTATTTCGGAAACACCATATATTTT. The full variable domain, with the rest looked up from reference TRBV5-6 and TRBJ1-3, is DAGVTQSPTHLIKTRGQQVTLRCSPKSGHDTVSWYQQALGQGPQFIFQYYEEEERQRGNFPDRFSGHQFPNYSSELNVNALLLGDSALYLCASSPYFGNTIYFGEGSWLTVV.

CDR3 in DNA: TGTGCCAGCAGCGACCGACCTCTGACAGGGATCTATGGCTACACCTTC. It codes for CASSDRPLTGIYGYTF. V is TRBV9 and J is TRBJ1-2; TRBD1 aligns across 7 bases. CDR3 length: 16 amino acids. V was pared by 3 bases and J by 4 bases, with 12 bases of the junction left unmatched. The germline V gene has CDR1 SGDLS and CDR2 YYNGEE.

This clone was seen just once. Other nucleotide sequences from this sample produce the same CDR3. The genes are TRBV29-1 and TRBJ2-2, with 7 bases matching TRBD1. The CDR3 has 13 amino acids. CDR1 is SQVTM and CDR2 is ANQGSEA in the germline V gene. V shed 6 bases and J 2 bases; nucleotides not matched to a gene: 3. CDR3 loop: CSVAGGNTGELFF. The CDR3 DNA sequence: TGCAGCGTCGCAGGGGGAAACACCGGGGAGCTGTTTTTT.

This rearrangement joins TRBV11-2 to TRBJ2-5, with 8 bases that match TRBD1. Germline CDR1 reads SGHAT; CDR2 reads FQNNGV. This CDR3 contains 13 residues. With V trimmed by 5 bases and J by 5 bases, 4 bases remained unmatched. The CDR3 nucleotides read TGTGCCAGCAGCAGCACAGGGGGGGAGACCCAGTACTTC. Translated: CASSSTGGETQYF.

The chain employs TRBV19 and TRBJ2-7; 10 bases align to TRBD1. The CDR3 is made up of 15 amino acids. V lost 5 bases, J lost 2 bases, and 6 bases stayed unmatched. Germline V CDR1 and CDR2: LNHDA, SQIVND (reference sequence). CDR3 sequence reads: CASSAGTGEAYEQYF. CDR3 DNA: TGTGCCAGTAGTGCCGGGACAGGGGAAGCCTACGAGCAGTACTTC.

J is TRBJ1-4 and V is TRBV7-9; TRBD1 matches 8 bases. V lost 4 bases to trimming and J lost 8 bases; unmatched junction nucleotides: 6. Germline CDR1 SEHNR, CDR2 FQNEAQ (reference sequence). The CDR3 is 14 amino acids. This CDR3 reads CASSWTQGAEKLFF. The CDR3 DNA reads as TGTGCCAGCAGCTGGACCCAGGGGGCCGAAAAACTGTTTTTT.

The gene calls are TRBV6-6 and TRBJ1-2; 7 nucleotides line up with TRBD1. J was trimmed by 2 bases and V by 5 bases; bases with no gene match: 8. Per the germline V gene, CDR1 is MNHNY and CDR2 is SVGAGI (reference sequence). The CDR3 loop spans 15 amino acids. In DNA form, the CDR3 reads TGTGCCAGCAGTCCAACGACAGGGTCCAACTATGGCTACACCTTC. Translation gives CASSPTTGSNYGYTF.

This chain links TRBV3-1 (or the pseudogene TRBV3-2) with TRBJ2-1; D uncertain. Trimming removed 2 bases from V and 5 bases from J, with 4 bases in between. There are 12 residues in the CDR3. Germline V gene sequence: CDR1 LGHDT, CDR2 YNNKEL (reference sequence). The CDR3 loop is CASSQIDNEQFF. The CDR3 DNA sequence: TGTGCCAGCAGCCAAATCGACAATGAGCAGTTCTTC.

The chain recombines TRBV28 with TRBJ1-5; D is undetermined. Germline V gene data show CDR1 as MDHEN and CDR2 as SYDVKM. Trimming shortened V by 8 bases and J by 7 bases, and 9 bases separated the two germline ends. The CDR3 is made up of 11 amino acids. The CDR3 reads CASQQRQPQHF. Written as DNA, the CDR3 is TGTGCCAGCCAGCAGCGGCAGCCCCAGCATTTT.

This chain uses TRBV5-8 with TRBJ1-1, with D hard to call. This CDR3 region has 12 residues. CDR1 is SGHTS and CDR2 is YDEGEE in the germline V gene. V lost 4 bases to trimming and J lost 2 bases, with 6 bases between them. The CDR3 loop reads CASSPGNTEAFF. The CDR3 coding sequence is TGTGCCAGCAGCCCAGGAAACACTGAAGCTTTCTTT.